The 28 T cell receptor beta chains reported below all come from one sample, sequenced in a study of OX40 agonist ivuxolimab in advanced cancers. The assay was immunoSEQ multiplex PCR, and TCRdb's table has in-frame clones only and misses some. The repertoire consists of approximately 80,000 clones, with approximately 85% occurring once and the leading ten covering under 4%. The sequences come from CD4+ or CD8+ T cells sorted from blood, collected in a trial of the OX40 agonist ivuxolimab. Source of these receptors: an adult with an advanced solid tumor such as melanoma, head and neck, liver or kidney cancer.

The sample holds a few counts of this clone. This rearrangement joins TRBV19 to TRBJ2-3; TRBD2 might be the D (5 bases). Germline lookup yields CDR1 LNHDA and CDR2 SQIVND (reference sequence). The CDR3 spans 15 residues. V lost 6 bases and J 3 bases, leaving 16 bases between the germline ends. The CDR3 sequence: CASSIQAGRTDTQYF. The CDR3 nucleotides read TGTGCCAGTAGCATCCAGGCGGGTAGGACAGATACGCAGTATTTT.

The rearrangement links TRBV7-2 to TRBJ2-4; D ambiguous. V was shortened by 3 bases and J by 6 bases, with 18 bases between the two germline ends. Germline V lookup: CDR1 SGHTA, CDR2 FQGNSA. The CDR3 runs to 16 residues. CDR3 in DNA: TGTGCCAGCAGCTTTAGGGCAGTCGCGCCCCTAAACATTCAGTACTTC. It translates to CASSFRAVAPLNIQYF.

The rearrangement joins TRBV7-9 to TRBJ2-1; 8 bases match TRBD2. Per germline, CDR1 SEHNR and CDR2 FQNEAQ (reference sequence). This CDR3 is built from 17 residues. V lost 5 bases, J lost 0 bases, and 9 bases stayed unmatched. This CDR3 reads CASSASGSPISYNEQFF. As DNA, the CDR3 is TGTGCCAGCAGCGCAAGCGGGAGCCCTATCTCCTACAATGAGCAGTTCTTC.

The chain links TRBV7-9 to TRBJ2-2; unclear D gene. Trimming took off 4 bases at V and 4 bases at J, with 13 bases between the two ends. This CDR3 region has 15 residues. CDR1 SEHNR and CDR2 FQNEAQ come from the germline V gene (reference sequence). The CDR3 spells CASSSTMGFTGELFF. The CDR3, as DNA: TGTGCCAGCAGCTCGACGATGGGGTTCACCGGGGAGCTGTTTTTT. The complete variable domain, with remaining parts taken from reference TRBV7-9 and TRBJ2-2, reads DTGVSQNPRHKITKRGQNVTFRCDPISEHNRLYWYRQTLGQGPEFLTYFQNEAQLEKSRLLSDRFSAERPKGSFSTLEIQRTEQGDSAMYLCASSSTMGFTGELFFGEGSRLTVL.

CDR3 residues: CASSPGGVVDPDTQYF. In DNA, the CDR3 is TGCGCCAGCAGCCCAGGGGGGGTGGTCGACCCAGATACGCAGTATTTT. The chain recombines TRBV5-1 with TRBJ2-3; D tentatively reads TRBD1 or TRBD2 (7 bases each). Deletions cut 4 bases from V and 4 bases from J, with 19 bases between. This CDR3 contains 16 residues. Germline V CDR1 and CDR2: SGHRS, YFSETQ.

This chain joins TRBV9 and TRBJ2-1; D remains ambiguous. The CDR3 extends over 12 amino acids. The germline gives CDR1 SGDLS, CDR2 YYNGEE. Trimming shortened V by 0 bases and J by 7 bases, and 5 bases separated the two germline ends. The CDR3 bases are TGTGCCAGCAGCGTAGACGGGAATGAGCAGTTCTTC. Protein sequence: CASSVDGNEQFF.

The chain has TRBV6-6 and TRBJ1-3; a weak D match, TRBD1 (6 bases). The CDR3 extends over 14 amino acids. From germline, CDR1 is MNHNY and CDR2 SVGAGI (reference sequence). V was clipped by 4 bases and J by 2 bases, with 9 bases between them. The CDR3 sequence: CASSSGQTGNTIYF. In nucleotides, the CDR3 is TGTGCCAGCAGTTCCGGACAGACTGGAAACACCATATATTTT.

The chain combines TRBV5-5 with TRBJ2-1; D is possibly TRBD2 (5 bases). V dropped 0 bases and J dropped 1 base, with 11 bases sitting between them. The CDR3 is made up of 16 amino acids. Germline loops: CDR1 SGHKS, CDR2 YYEKEE (reference sequence). The CDR3 protein is CASSLAGLGSYNEQFF. CDR3 DNA sequence: TGTGCCAGCAGCTTGGCGGGGTTAGGGTCCTACAATGAGCAGTTCTTC.

The chain uses TRBV30 and TRBJ1-3, with D tentatively TRBD1 (6 bases). Germline CDR1 reads GTSNPN; CDR2 reads SVGIG (reference sequence). Trimming took off 4 bases at V and 0 bases at J, with 13 bases between the two ends. The CDR3 is 15 residues long. CDR3 bases: TGTGCCTGGAACGAAGGGGACATCTCTGGAAACACCATATATTTT. Its translation: CAWNEGDISGNTIYF.

The CDR3 DNA sequence: TGTGCCAGTATGGGGGCATTGGAGGGCTACACCTTC. Its protein product is CASMGALEGYTF. The genes are TRBV19 and TRBJ1-2; tentative D call: TRBD1 (6 bases). Germline loops: CDR1 LNHDA, CDR2 SQIVND (reference sequence). Trimming shortened V by 7 bases and J by 8 bases, and 14 bases separated the two germline ends. This CDR3 is 12 amino acids long.

This sequence joins TRBV28 and TRBJ2-7, with D tentatively TRBD2 (6 bases). The CDR3 is 14 residues long. The germline V and J ends were trimmed by 2 bases and 4 bases, with 12 bases remaining between them. Germline values: CDR1 MDHEN, CDR2 SYDVKM. The CDR3 loop reads CASSLPAGRYEQYF. The CDR3 DNA sequence: TGTGCCAGCAGTTTACCGGCGGGACGATACGAGCAGTACTTC.

The rearrangement joins TRBV19 to TRBJ2-1; 7 nucleotides line up with TRBD1. The CDR3 runs 16 residues. Germline V CDR1 and CDR2: LNHDA, SQIVND (reference sequence). Trimming removed 4 bases from V and 5 bases from J; junction bases left unmatched: 11. CDR3 coding DNA: TGTGCCAGTAGTACCCGACGGCAGGGGGACCACAATGAGCAGTTCTTC. It translates to CASSTRRQGDHNEQFF.

V and J are TRBV28 and TRBJ2-7; TRBD2 is a possible D gene (6 bases). Germline V gene lookup returns CDR1 MDHEN and CDR2 SYDVKM. The germline V and J ends were trimmed by 6 bases and 4 bases, with 16 bases remaining between them. The CDR3 spans 14 residues. The CDR3 bases are TGTGCCAGCAGCCCAATGCCTCGGGGGTACGAGCAGTACTTC. Translation gives CASSPMPRGYEQYF.

V usage is TRBV28 and J usage is TRBJ2-7; a weak D match, TRBD2 (6 bases). V shed 3 bases and J shed 0 bases, with 12 bases lying between them. Germline CDR1 is MDHEN and CDR2 is SYDVKM. This CDR3 region has 15 residues. The DNA for the CDR3 is TGTGCCAGCAGTTTGGCCGGGGGTGGCTCCTACGAGCAGTACTTC. Protein product: CASSLAGGGSYEQYF.

In this sample, this clone turned up a few times. V usage is TRBV14 and J usage is TRBJ2-7; D is uncertain. Germline-derived CDR1 and CDR2 are SGHDN and FVKESK. Trimming left V 3 bases short and J 2 bases short, with 11 bases between. There are 14 residues in the CDR3. The CDR3 spells CASSHIRSPYEQYF. The CDR3 DNA reads as TGTGCCAGCAGCCATATCAGGAGCCCCTACGAGCAGTACTTC.

The chain is built from TRBV4-2 and TRBJ1-4; the D is unclear. Germline CDR1 reads LGHNA; CDR2 reads YNFKEQ. The CDR3 runs to 15 residues. V dropped 0 bases and J dropped 0 bases, with 5 bases sitting between them. The chain's CDR3 is CASSQEHATNEKLFF. In nucleotides, the CDR3 is TGTGCCAGCAGCCAAGAACATGCAACTAATGAAAAACTGTTTTTT.

This clone was observed a handful of times. This rearrangement joins TRBV7-9 to TRBJ1-4, with a tentative D call TRBD1 (5 bases). CDR3 length: 17 amino acids. CDR1 SEHNR and CDR2 FQNEAQ come from the germline V gene (reference sequence). V lost 3 bases to trimming and J lost 12 bases, with 26 bases between them. The CDR3 DNA reads TGTGCCAGCAGCTTTGCCCTCAGTTGGGACCCCAGGGAGGAACTGTTTTTT. Its translation is CASSFALSWDPREELFF.

This clone was found a few times. The genes are TRBV15 and TRBJ1-5; D not resolved. The CDR3 consists of 13 residues. Trimming pared 0 bases from V and 3 bases from J, leaving 3 bases between. Germline V gene data show CDR1 as LNHNV and CDR2 as YYDKDF (reference sequence). The CDR3 reads CATSRDLNQPQHF. DNA of the CDR3: TGTGCCACCAGCAGAGATCTCAATCAGCCCCAGCATTTT. The whole variable domain, remainder taken from reference TRBV15 and TRBJ1-5, is DAMVIQNPRYQVTQFGKPVTLSCSQTLNHNVMYWYQQKSSQAPKLLFHYYDKDFNNEADTPDNFQSRRPNTSFCFLDIRSPGLGDTAMYLCATSRDLNQPQHFGDGTRLSIL.

This chain connects TRBV5-1 to TRBJ2-5; 9 nucleotides agree with TRBD2. The DNA matches TRBJ2-7 better at its end, which makes the J call doubtful. The germline CDR1 and CDR2 sequences are SGHRS and YFSETQ. The CDR3 covers 15 residues. DNA of the CDR3: TGCGCCAGCAGCTTTTTAGCGGGAGAGAACTACGAGCAGTACTTC. This gives the protein CASSFLAGENYEQYF.

By sample share, this clone is medium-sized (0.01 to 0.1%). In nucleotides, the CDR3 is TGTGCCAGTAGTACCAGCCGTGAGAGACCCCACGAGCAGTACTTC. This encodes CASSTSRERPHEQYF. The rearrangement joins TRBV19 to TRBJ2-7; D not resolved. CDR3 length: 15 residues. Germline CDR1 is LNHDA and CDR2 is SQIVND (reference sequence). The germline V and J ends were trimmed by 4 bases and 5 bases, with 18 bases remaining between them.

The chain couples TRBV9 to TRBJ2-1, with 8 bases lining up with TRBD2. Germline lookup yields CDR1 SGDLS and CDR2 YYNGEE. The CDR3 is 16 amino acids. Trimming at V came to 4 bases and at J to 8 bases, leaving 14 bases not matched to a gene. The CDR3 coding sequence is TGTGCCAGCAGCTCTATACTAGCGGCCCAATGGGATGAGCAGTTCTTC. Its protein is CASSSILAAQWDEQFF.

J is TRBJ2-1 and V is TRBV6-6; the match to TRBD1 covers 7 bases. Losses at the gene ends were 10 bases for V and 3 bases for J; bases not matched to a gene: 9. There are 14 residues in the CDR3. From germline, CDR1 is MNHNY and CDR2 SVGAGI (reference sequence). This chain's CDR3 is CATIGAGGYNEQFF. Here the CDR3 DNA reads TGTGCCACCATAGGGGCAGGGGGCTACAATGAGCAGTTCTTC.

V is TRBV5-1 and J is TRBJ2-3; no definite D call. In germline, CDR1 is SGHRS, CDR2 YFSETQ. This CDR3 has 13 residues. Between the trimmed V and J ends, which lost 4 bases and 0 bases, there was a span of 6 bases. As DNA, the CDR3 is TGCGCCAGCAGCCCGCAGAGCACAGATACGCAGTATTTT. Protein: CASSPQSTDTQYF.

In nucleotides, the CDR3 is TGTGCCAGCAGCTTGGCCGGGCAGCTTAGCTCCTACGAGCAGTACTTC. This gives the protein CASSLAGQLSSYEQYF. The chain carries TRBV5-6 and TRBJ2-7; D remains unclear. CDR1 is SGHDT, CDR2 YYEEEE, per germline. V lost 0 bases to trimming and J lost 0 bases, with 13 bases between them. The CDR3 covers 16 residues.

CDR3 DNA: TGTGCCAGTAGTATAGCCCTCATAAACGAGCAGTACTTC. Protein sequence: CASSIALINEQYF. V gene TRBV19 combines with J gene TRBJ2-5; no clear D. The better agreement between TRBJ2-7 and the DNA end casts doubt on the J call. The germline V gene encodes CDR1 LNHDA and CDR2 SQIVND (reference sequence). This CDR3 has 13 residues.

V gene TRBV30 combines with J gene TRBJ2-2; D gene uncertain. The V gene's germline CDR1 is GTSNPN and CDR2 SVGIG (reference sequence). The CDR3 is 16 amino acids. V shed 5 bases and J shed 0 bases, with 16 bases lying between them. The chain's CDR3 is CAWHGAEWANTGELFF. CDR3 sequence (DNA): TGTGCCTGGCACGGTGCGGAGTGGGCGAACACCGGGGAGCTGTTTTTT.

V and J are TRBV9 and TRBJ2-7; 7 bases are shared with TRBD1. Looked up from germline, CDR1 is SGDLS and CDR2 is YYNGEE. Trimming cost V 5 bases and J 5 bases; bases outside gene matches: 7. CDR3 size: 13 residues. CDR3 in amino acids: CASSQQGTHEQYF. The CDR3 DNA reads as TGTGCCAGCAGTCAACAGGGGACCCACGAGCAGTACTTC.

The CDR3 reads CASSLVLGRAETQYF. In DNA, the CDR3 is TGCGCCAGCAGCTTGGTTCTCGGCAGGGCAGAGACCCAGTACTTC. The J gene is TRBJ2-5, the V gene TRBV5-1; weak D call: TRBD1 (5 bases). The V end lost 0 bases, the J end lost 4 bases, and 13 bases lay between the germline ends. The CDR3 consists of 15 residues. Looked up from germline, CDR1 is SGHRS and CDR2 is YFSETQ.